Listed here are 19 T cell receptor beta chains from one sample, sequenced in a study of blood T cell repertoires in COVID-19. Here immunoSEQ multiplex PCR was the method, and the copy in TCRdb shows in-frame clones only, minus some. The repertoire consists of roughly 500,000 clones, with around nine tenths occurring once and the leading ten covering 1.5% to 2%. The sample taken for sequencing was PBMCs or T cells enriched from blood (not recorded which). These receptors all come from a woman in her thirties or forties who had recovered from COVID-19.

V usage is TRBV19 and J usage is TRBJ2-2; the D gene is possibly TRBD1 (6 bases). Germline CDR1 LNHDA, CDR2 SQIVND (reference sequence). The V gene lost 5 bases and the J gene lost 5 bases, with 12 bases spanning the gap. The CDR3 contains 14 residues. The CDR3 region is CASSSLGGTGELFF. The DNA of the CDR3 is TGTGCCAGTAGTTCCTTAGGGGGAACCGGGGAGCTGTTTTTT.

CDR3 residues: CATSDPGQSYGYTF. The CDR3 DNA sequence: TGTGCCACCAGTGACCCGGGACAGAGCTATGGCTACACCTTC. The V and J genes are TRBV24-1 and TRBJ1-2; TRBD1 agrees at 7 bases. This CDR3 has 14 amino acids. Looked up from germline, CDR1 is KGHDR and CDR2 is SFDVKD. V shed 4 bases, J shed 4 bases, and the junction held 5 bases outside the gene matches.

The genes are TRBV7-9 and TRBJ1-1; D is uncertain. The CDR3 consists of 18 residues. Trimming took 2 bases from V and 0 from J, leaving 19 bases between them. The germline V gene has CDR1 SEHNR and CDR2 FQNEAQ (reference sequence). CDR3 residues: CASSLTAAASHMNTEAFF. CDR3 DNA: TGTGCCAGCAGCTTAACTGCTGCGGCATCCCACATGAACACTGAAGCTTTCTTT.

CDR3 loop: CASSIRQGANTGELFF. CDR3 nucleotide sequence: TGTGCCAGCAGTATCCGACAGGGGGCGAACACCGGGGAGCTGTTTTTT. The rearrangement links TRBV27 to TRBJ2-2, with 9 bases lining up with TRBD1. Germline trimming cut 5 bases from V and 0 bases from J; bases unmatched to any gene: 4. In germline, CDR1 is MNHEY, CDR2 SMNVEV (reference sequence). The CDR3 consists of 16 residues.

The chain recombines TRBV7-2 with TRBJ2-5; 9 bases are shared with TRBD2. CDR3 length: 14 residues. V shed 8 bases, J shed 5 bases, and the junction held 9 bases outside the gene matches. Germline CDR1 reads SGHTA; CDR2 reads FQGNSA. The DNA for the CDR3 is TGTGCCAGCTATGTAGCGGGAGTTCGTGAGACCCAGTACTTC. It encodes CASYVAGVRETQYF.

The chain has TRBV19 and TRBJ2-7, with 14 nucleotides matching TRBD2. With V trimmed by 4 bases and J by 4 bases, 9 bases remained unmatched. The CDR3 loop spans 17 amino acids. The germline gives CDR1 LNHDA, CDR2 SQIVND (reference sequence). The CDR3 sequence: CASSRGTSGSFMYEQYF. The CDR3 DNA follows: TGTGCCAGTAGTAGGGGGACTAGCGGGAGCTTTATGTACGAGCAGTACTTC. Full variable domain (rest looked up from reference TRBV19 and TRBJ2-7): DGGITQSPKYLFRKEGQNVTLSCEQNLNHDAMYWYRQDPGQGLRLIYYSQIVNDFQKGDIAEGYSVSREKKESFPLTVTSAQKNPTAFYLCASSRGTSGSFMYEQYFGPGTRLTVT.

CDR3: CASSQPGRGDEQFF. The CDR3, as DNA: TGTGCCAGCAGCCAACCCGGGAGAGGCGATGAGCAGTTCTTC. V is TRBV3-1 (or the pseudogene TRBV3-2) and J is TRBJ2-1; maybe TRBD2 (6 bases). Trimming stripped 2 bases from V and 8 bases from J, with 13 bases between. The CDR3 sequence is 14 residues long. Germline V CDR1 and CDR2: LGHDT, YNNKEL (reference sequence).

The chain uses TRBV7-9 and TRBJ2-1, with 8 positions matching TRBD2. This CDR3 contains 17 residues. Looked up from germline, CDR1 is SEHNR and CDR2 is FQNEAQ (reference sequence). The V segment lost 3 bases and the J segment 0 bases; nucleotides outside the gene matches: 7. The CDR3 here is CASSLSTSASSYNEQFF. The CDR3 bases are TGTGCCAGCAGCTTGTCGACTAGCGCAAGCTCCTACAATGAGCAGTTCTTC.

This sequence joins TRBV12-5 and TRBJ2-7, with 10 bases fitting TRBD1. With V trimmed by 2 bases and J by 2 bases, 6 bases remained unmatched. CDR3 length: 16 amino acids. The germline gives CDR1 LGHNT, CDR2 FRNRAP. The CDR3 spells CASGLHIGQGAYEQYF. CDR3 sequence (DNA): TGTGCTAGTGGTTTGCATATCGGACAGGGGGCCTACGAGCAGTACTTC.

The chain joins TRBV6-2 or TRBV6-3 to TRBJ2-1; perhaps TRBD1 as D (5 bases). The CDR3 totals 15 residues. From germline, CDR1 is MNHEY and CDR2 SVGEGT. V was pared by 5 bases and J by 0 bases, with 11 bases between. The CDR3 is CASSQGEVSYNEQFF. The CDR3 DNA reads TGTGCCAGCAGTCAAGGGGAAGTCTCCTACAATGAGCAGTTCTTC.

CDR3 amino acids: CASSPRTGGSNYGYTF. The CDR3 DNA reads as TGTGCCAGCAGTCCCCGGACAGGGGGGAGTAACTATGGCTACACCTTC. This sequence joins TRBV28 and TRBJ1-2, with 10 bases that match TRBD1. The CDR3 loop spans 16 amino acids. Unmatched junction bases numbered 7, after V lost 5 bases and J lost 1 base. CDR1 MDHEN and CDR2 SYDVKM come from the germline V gene.

The CDR3 DNA is TGTGCCAGTACCCGACAGGGGCTCAACTATGGCTACACCTTC. It encodes CASTRQGLNYGYTF. The chain carries TRBV19 and TRBJ1-2, with 8 bases identical to TRBD1. The junction had 6 bases not matched to a gene; V was cut back by 7 bases and J by 2 bases. This CDR3 is built from 14 residues. From germline, CDR1 is LNHDA and CDR2 SQIVND (reference sequence).

CDR3 amino acids: CASSPLANTYEQYF. CDR3 DNA sequence: TGTGCCAGCTCACCACTTGCGAATACCTACGAGCAGTACTTC. The chain couples TRBV18 to TRBJ2-7; D ambiguous. Germline V CDR1 and CDR2: KGHSH, LQKENI. The CDR3 extends over 14 amino acids. Trimming pared 1 base from V and 2 bases from J, leaving 9 bases between.

The V call is TRBV27, the J call TRBJ2-7, with 13 nucleotides matching TRBD2. Trimming at V came to 6 bases and at J to 0 bases, leaving 8 bases not matched to a gene. CDR3 size: 17 residues. In germline, CDR1 is MNHEY, CDR2 SMNVEV (reference sequence). This CDR3 is CASSPPGLAGSSYEQYF. The CDR3 DNA sequence: TGTGCCAGCAGCCCCCCGGGACTAGCGGGGAGCTCCTACGAGCAGTACTTC.

The chain is built from TRBV7-2 and TRBJ2-3, with a weak D call TRBD2 (6 bases). Germline loops: CDR1 SGHTA, CDR2 FQGNSA. The CDR3 extends over 16 amino acids. V was trimmed by 5 bases and J by 6 bases, leaving 21 bases between them. The CDR3: CASSAGLSSGSDTQYF. CDR3 coding DNA: TGTGCCAGCAGCGCGGGACTGTCGTCGGGATCCGATACGCAGTATTTT.

The rearrangement uses TRBV11-2 and TRBJ2-1, with 8 bases aligning to TRBD2. V lost 3 bases, J lost 6 bases, and 13 bases stayed unmatched. The CDR3 is made up of 17 amino acids. Per the germline V gene, CDR1 is SGHAT and CDR2 is FQNNGV. As DNA, the CDR3 is TGTGCCAGCAGCTTCAAAATACTAGCGGAGACTGGCAATGAGCAGTTCTTC. It specifies CASSFKILAETGNEQFF.

The genes are TRBV18 and TRBJ1-3; TRBD1 aligns across 7 bases. V lost 2 bases and J lost 7; bases outside the gene matches: 8. Germline V lookup: CDR1 KGHSH, CDR2 LQKENI. The CDR3 runs to 15 residues. CDR3 residues: CASSPTGDRGNTIYF. CDR3 coding DNA: TGTGCCAGCTCACCAACCGGGGACAGAGGCAACACCATATATTTT.

The CDR3 loop is CASSPTPGTGANYGYTF. The CDR3, as DNA: TGTGCCAGCAGCCCAACCCCTGGGACAGGGGCTAACTATGGCTACACCTTC. The gene calls are TRBV3-1 (or the pseudogene TRBV3-2) and TRBJ1-2; TRBD1 aligns across 10 bases. V was clipped by 4 bases and J by 0 bases; unmatched bases: 8. The germline V gene encodes CDR1 LGHDT and CDR2 YNNKEL (reference sequence). This CDR3 is 17 amino acids long.

In regard to this clone: At the DNA level, this CDR3 is encoded by other sequences in the same sample as well. This chain uses TRBV5-4 with TRBJ2-1, with 9 nucleotides matching TRBD2. Germline lookup yields CDR1 SGHNT and CDR2 YYREEE (reference sequence). The CDR3 consists of 15 residues. V lost 2 bases, J lost 5 bases, and 5 bases stayed unmatched. The CDR3 DNA reads as TGTGCCAGCAGCTTAGCGGGAGGTGGTAACAATGAGCAGTTCTTC. It translates to CASSLAGGGNNEQFF.